These 8 T cell receptor beta chains share one sample of origin, sequenced in a study of blood T cell repertoires in COVID-19. Sequenced by immunoSEQ multiplex PCR; TCRdb stores in-frame clones only, minus some. The data show about 180,000 clones, 86% seen once. Sequenced input: PBMCs or T cells enriched from blood (not recorded which). Every receptor here comes from a woman aged 25 to 39 who had recovered from COVID-19.

The chain couples TRBV11-2 to TRBJ2-7; no reliable D call. Germline assignment: CDR1 SGHAT and CDR2 FQNNGV. The CDR3 has 15 residues. The V end was cut by 5 bases, the J end by 2 bases, with 16 bases between. The CDR3 coding sequence is TGTGCCAGCAGCGAACTTTCGGCAGCGACCTACGAGCAGTACTTC. Translating gives CASSELSAATYEQYF.

V and J are TRBV5-1 and TRBJ1-2; 9 positions match TRBD1. This CDR3 comprises 13 residues. With 4 bases clipped from V and 8 bases from J, the junction kept 6 bases outside the gene matches. The germline gives CDR1 SGHRS, CDR2 YFSETQ. The CDR3 DNA reads as TGCGCCAGCAGCCGGGACAGGGAAGTCGGCTACACCTTC. Translated: CASSRDREVGYTF.

This sequence joins TRBV19 and TRBJ2-7; TRBD2 might be the D (5 bases). The V gene lost 3 bases and the J gene lost 1 base, with 10 bases spanning the gap. Per the germline V gene, CDR1 is LNHDA and CDR2 is SQIVND (reference sequence). CDR3 length: 14 amino acids. CDR3 DNA: TGTGCCAGTAGTATGAGCGGTAGGTCCTACGAGCAGTACTTC. Its translation is CASSMSGRSYEQYF.

The rearrangement joins TRBV2 to TRBJ2-7; TRBD2 aligns across 7 bases. The V and J ends lost 10 bases and 0 bases, in that order; junction bases with no gene match: 6. In germline, CDR1 is SNHLY, CDR2 FYNNEI. There are 13 residues in the CDR3. DNA for the CDR3: TGTGCCACAACTAGCGTCCCCTCCTACGAGCAGTACTTC. This sequence encodes CATTSVPSYEQYF.

The chain has TRBV4-2 and TRBJ2-1; 8 nucleotides match TRBD2. After removal of 1 base from V and 0 bases from J, the junction contained 14 bases not matched to a gene. CDR1 and CDR2 (germline): LGHNA, YNFKEQ. CDR3 length: 20 amino acids. CDR3 sequence reads: CASSQGPERERRSSYNEQFF. CDR3 DNA: TGTGCCAGCAGCCAAGGGCCGGAGCGGGAGAGGCGGAGCTCCTACAATGAGCAGTTCTTC.

This clone was observed a single time. The chain combines TRBV10-1 with TRBJ1-1, with TRBD1 identical over 7 bases. In germline, CDR1 is WNHNN, CDR2 SYGVQD (reference sequence). The CDR3 is made up of 16 amino acids. Germline trimming cut 6 bases from V and 3 bases from J; bases unmatched to any gene: 13. CDR3 sequence (DNA): TGCGCCAGCAGCGCCCGGACAGGCGTATGGCACACTGAAGCTTTCTTT. It encodes CASSARTGVWHTEAFF.

The chain combines TRBV19 with TRBJ1-1; 7 nucleotides align to TRBD1. Trimming cost V 6 bases and J 0 bases; bases outside gene matches: 4. The germline V gene has CDR1 LNHDA and CDR2 SQIVND (reference sequence). The length of the CDR3 is 14 residues. CDR3 amino acids: CASRTGQMNTEAFF. CDR3 in DNA: TGTGCCAGTAGGACGGGACAGATGAACACTGAAGCTTTCTTT.

This clone has a handful of counts. The genes are TRBV21-1 and TRBJ2-1; the table's D call TRBD1 went unverified against the DNA. TRBV21-1 is shown as a pseudogene. CDR3 size: 13 residues. The CDR3 is CASSFTTYNEQFF. CDR3 DNA sequence: TGTGCCAGCTCTTTCACAACCTACAATGAGCAGTTCTTC.